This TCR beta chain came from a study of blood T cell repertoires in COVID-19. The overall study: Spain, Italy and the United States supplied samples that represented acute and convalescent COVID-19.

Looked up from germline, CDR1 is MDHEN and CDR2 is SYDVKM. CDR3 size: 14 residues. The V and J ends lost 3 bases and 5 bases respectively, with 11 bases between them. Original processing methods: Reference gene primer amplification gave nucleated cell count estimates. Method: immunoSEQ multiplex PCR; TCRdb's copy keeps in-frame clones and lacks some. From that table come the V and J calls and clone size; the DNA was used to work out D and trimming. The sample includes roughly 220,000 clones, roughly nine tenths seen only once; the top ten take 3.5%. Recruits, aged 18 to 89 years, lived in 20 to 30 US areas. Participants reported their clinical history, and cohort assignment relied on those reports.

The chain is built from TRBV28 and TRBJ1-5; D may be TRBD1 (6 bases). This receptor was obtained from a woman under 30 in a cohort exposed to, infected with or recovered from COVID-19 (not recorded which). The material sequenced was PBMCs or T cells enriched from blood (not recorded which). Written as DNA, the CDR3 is TGTGCCAGCAGTTTCCGGGGGGCCTATCAGCCCCAGCATTTT. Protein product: CASSFRGAYQPQHF. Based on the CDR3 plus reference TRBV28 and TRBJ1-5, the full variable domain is DVKVTQSSRYLVKRTGEKVFLECVQDMDHENMFWYRQDPGLGLRLIYFSYDVKMKEKGDIPEGYSVSREKKERFSLILESASTNQTSMYLCASSFRGAYQPQHFGDGTRLSIL.